This is a list of T cell receptor beta chains from one sample in a study of blood T cell repertoires in COVID-19. Measured with immunoSEQ multiplex PCR; TCRdb has only the in-frame clones, and not every one. Here the sample spans fewer than 130,000 clones, 65% to 80% being singletons. Sequenced sample: peripheral blood. The source of these receptors is a man between 65 and 85 years old with active or convalescent COVID-19. Each CDR3 is given with its conserved first and last residue.

j_call,v_call,cdr3_aa
TRBJ2-1,TRBV7-3,CASSPTSGFANEQFF
TRBJ2-1,TRBV9,CASSPRHAYNEQFF
TRBJ2-1,TRBV6-5,CASSLAGSSYNEQFF
TRBJ2-5,TRBV6-6,CASTKGETQYF
TRBJ2-2,TRBV6-5,CASQVEANTGELFF
TRBJ1-4,TRBV3-1/TRBV3-2,CASSERMGFDEKLFF
TRBJ1-1,TRBV5-1,CASSVTADTEAFF
TRBJ1-6,TRBV28,CASSPQDSYNSPLHF
TRBJ2-7,TRBV18,CASSPTRELSYEQYF
TRBJ2-5,TRBV19,CASSIQGAGGTQYF
TRBJ1-2,TRBV7-2,CASSQGGGYGYTF
TRBJ1-4,TRBV7-8,CASSLATGGFATNEKLFF
TRBJ2-2,TRBV9,CASSVAFAGTGHTGELFF